These 8 T cell receptor beta chains were all obtained from the same sample, sequenced in a study of molecular identifiers for immune sequencing clone quantification. TCRdb ran MiXCR on the PCR reads and lists one entry per CDR3 protein. Of roughly 100,000 distinct CDR3 sequences in the sample, around 37% are singletons; the top ten hold around a tenth. Material: naive CD8+ T cells from blood, with Jurkat cell RNA spiked in. The subset is: FACS-sorted CD8+CD4-CCR7+CD45RA+ naive T cells. The receptors derive from a human donor in good health. Some libraries in this study had Jurkat cell RNA spiked in.

V is TRBV21-1 and J is TRBJ1-3. TRBV21-1 represents a pseudogene. This CDR3 comprises 15 residues. The CDR3 region is CASDYRTGSGNTIYF. The DNA for the CDR3 is TGTGCCAGTGACTACCGGACAGGCTCTGGAAACACCATATATTTT.

Concerning this clonotype itself: At one end the junction does not follow the germline gene, possibly because of a read error. The gene calls are TRBV9 and TRBJ2-3; no firm D call. In germline, CDR1 is SGDLS, CDR2 YYNGEE. The CDR3 runs to 16 residues. The CDR3 coding sequence is TGTGCCAACAGCGTACGTTCCTCCTCACACACAGATACGCAGTATTTT. Translating gives CANSVRSSSHTDTQYF.

The rearrangement joins TRBV14 to TRBJ2-3; 10 bases fit TRBD2. V was pared by 4 bases and J by 2 bases, with 9 bases of the junction left unmatched. Germline V CDR1 and CDR2: SGHDN, FVKESK. The CDR3 extends over 17 amino acids. In DNA form, the CDR3 reads TGTGCCAGCAGCCCGGGACTAGCGAACTTTCTCACAGATACGCAGTATTTT. Amino acid sequence: CASSPGLANFLTDTQYF.

On this clonotype itself: Since no conserved phenylalanine or tryptophan closes the CDR3, a read error is the likely cause. V and J are TRBV4-2 and TRBJ2-7; 11 nucleotides align to TRBD1. This CDR3 spans 14 amino acids. The germline CDR1 and CDR2 sequences are LGHNA and YNFKEQ. V dropped 8 bases and J dropped 7; count of bases not matched to a gene: 10. CDR3 DNA: TGTGCCAGCTGTCCGGACAGGGGGCCCCAAGAGCAGTACATC. It encodes CASCPDRGPQEQYI.

This clonotype was found once. The chain joins TRBV20-1 to TRBJ2-7; D ambiguous. The CDR3 sequence is 13 residues long. V shed 0 bases and J shed 0 bases, with 6 bases lying between them. CDR1 is DFQATT and CDR2 is SNEGSKA in the germline V gene (reference sequence). The CDR3 here is CSAREPCSYEQYF. The CDR3 DNA reads as TGCAGTGCTAGAGAACCCTGCTCCTACGAGCAGTACTTC.

This clonotype was picked up many times. This chain links TRBV7-2 with TRBJ2-7, with 9 bases lining up with TRBD1. The CDR3 is 15 residues long. The V gene end was trimmed by 5 bases and the J gene end by 4 bases; junction bases not matched to a gene: 9. Germline CDR1 is SGHTA and CDR2 is FQGNSA. The CDR3, as DNA: TGTGCCAGCAGCACTTACAGGGGGCGCGGGTACGAGCAGTACTTC. This translates into CASSTYRGRGYEQYF.

The CDR3 sequence is CASSWTSGGTTGELFF. The CDR3 DNA sequence: TGTGCCAGCAGTTGGACTAGCGGGGGGACCACCGGGGAGCTGTTTTTT. The chain links TRBV6-5 to TRBJ2-2; 14 bases fit TRBD2. Germline CDR1 MNHEY, CDR2 SVGAGI. The ends lost 4 bases at V and 4 bases at J; junction bases unmatched: 2. The CDR3 has 16 residues.

This clonotype has more than one count but fewer than ten. The chain employs TRBV19 and TRBJ2-1; 8 bases line up with TRBD1. Looked up from germline, CDR1 is LNHDA and CDR2 is SQIVND (reference sequence). The trim removed 5 bases at V and 8 bases at J, leaving 11 bases unmatched. The CDR3 runs to 15 residues. CDR3 loop: CASSHAGQGTDEQFF. Written as DNA, the CDR3 is TGTGCCAGTAGTCATGCCGGACAGGGTACAGATGAGCAGTTCTTC.